Sequencing of this T cell receptor (beta chain) was carried out in a study of cytomegalovirus exposure and HLA in healthy donors. Study results and limitations: Researchers had no immune exposure information except CMV serostatus available. Earlier analysis found most TCR beta V segments productive about 87% or about 30% of the time.

The PCR was carried out with 60 Vbeta primers and 13 Jbeta primers. TCRdb keeps only in-frame clones here, not all; method: immunoSEQ multiplex PCR. The table includes approximately 300,000 clones, 70% to 90% detected once. Each donor's status was that of a healthy bone marrow donor. The CDR3 extends over 15 amino acids. The ends lost 2 bases at V and 3 bases at J; junction bases unmatched: 5. Looked up from germline, CDR1 is LNHDA and CDR2 is SQIVND (reference sequence). To note about this clone: What it binds is not known.

This chain uses TRBV19 with TRBJ2-7, with 9 positions matching TRBD1. The receptor's source is a woman in her forties in good health and CMV-seropositive. Sequenced sample: PBMCs. CDR3 sequence: CASSIPGQGIYEQYF. In nucleotides, the CDR3 is TGTGCCAGTAGTATACCGGGACAGGGTATCTACGAGCAGTACTTC. The full variable domain, with the rest looked up from reference TRBV19 and TRBJ2-7, is DGGITQSPKYLFRKEGQNVTLSCEQNLNHDAMYWYRQDPGQGLRLIYYSQIVNDFQKGDIAEGYSVSREKKESFPLTVTSAQKNPTAFYLCASSIPGQGIYEQYFGPGTRLTVT.